The TCR beta chain under discussion was sequenced for a study of blood T cell repertoires in COVID-19. Clones were read by immunoSEQ multiplex PCR, and TCRdb kept only the in-frame ones, dropping some. The repertoire consists of over 60,000 clones, with roughly 89% occurring once and the leading ten covering around 5.2%. Germline V lookup: CDR1 SEHNR, CDR2 FQNEAQ (reference sequence). The trim removed 5 bases at V and 0 bases at J, leaving 15 bases unmatched. The CDR3 has 18 amino acids. The rearrangement links TRBV7-9 to TRBJ2-7; 8 bases match TRBD1. This sequence originates from a woman aged 45 to 65 with active COVID-19. The source material was peripheral blood. The CDR3 here is CASSPRDRHTQSSYEQYF. The DNA for the CDR3 is TGTGCCAGCAGCCCACGGGACAGGCATACCCAAAGCTCCTACGAGCAGTACTTC.